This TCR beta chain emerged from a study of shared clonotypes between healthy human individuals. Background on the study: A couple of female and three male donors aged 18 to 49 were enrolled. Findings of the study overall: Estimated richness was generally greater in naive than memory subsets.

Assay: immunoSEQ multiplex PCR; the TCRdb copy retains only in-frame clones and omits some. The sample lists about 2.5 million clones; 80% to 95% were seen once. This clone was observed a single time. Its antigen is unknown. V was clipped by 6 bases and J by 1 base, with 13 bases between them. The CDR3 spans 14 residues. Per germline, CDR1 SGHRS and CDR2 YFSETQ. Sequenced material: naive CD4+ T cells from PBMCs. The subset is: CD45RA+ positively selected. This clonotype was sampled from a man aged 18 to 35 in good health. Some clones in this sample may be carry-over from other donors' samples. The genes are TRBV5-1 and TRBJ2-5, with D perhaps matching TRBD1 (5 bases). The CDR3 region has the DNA TGCGCCAGCAACCCCTCTGGGGCCCAAGAGACCCAGTACTTC. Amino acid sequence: CASNPSGAQETQYF.